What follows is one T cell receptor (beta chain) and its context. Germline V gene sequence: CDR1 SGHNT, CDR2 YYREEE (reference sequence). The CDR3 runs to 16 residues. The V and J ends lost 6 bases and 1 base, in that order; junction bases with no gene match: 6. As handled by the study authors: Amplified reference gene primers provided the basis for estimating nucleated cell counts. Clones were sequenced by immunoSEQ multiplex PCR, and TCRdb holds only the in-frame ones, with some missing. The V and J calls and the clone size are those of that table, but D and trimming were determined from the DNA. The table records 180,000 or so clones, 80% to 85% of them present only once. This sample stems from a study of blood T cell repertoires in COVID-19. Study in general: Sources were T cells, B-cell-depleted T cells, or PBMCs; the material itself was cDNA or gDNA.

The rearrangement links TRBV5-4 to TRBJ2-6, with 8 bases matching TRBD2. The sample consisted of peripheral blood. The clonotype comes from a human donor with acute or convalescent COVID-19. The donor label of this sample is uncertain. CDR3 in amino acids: CASTPGGESGANVLTF. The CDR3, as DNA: TGTGCCAGCACCCCGGGGGGGGAATCTGGGGCCAACGTCCTGACTTTC.